Listed below are T cell receptor beta chains from one sample, sequenced in a study of T cells in Graves' hyperthyroidism and ophthalmopathy. TCRdb fed the multiplex PCR reads into MiXCR, producing one record per CDR3 protein. The sample holds fewer than 900,000 distinct CDR3 sequences; around 19% are singletons and the top ten take approximately 15%. The specimen was blood. The receptor set was obtained from a woman between 45 and 60 years old with Graves' hyperthyroidism that later progressed to Graves' ophthalmopathy. Each CDR3 is given with its conserved first and last residue. Each record gives: V gene, clone size, J gene, D gene, CDR3 DNA, CDR3 protein. D genes are given only for firm matches. Clone size appears in some rows only: once, few, many, or a class for an expanded clone.

>TRBV2|.|TRBJ1-1|.
TGTGCCAGCAGGATAGGGGGTGAAGCTTTCTTT
CASRIGGEAFF
>TRBV6-5|few|TRBJ2-5|TRBD1
TGTGCCAGCAGTTACGACACACCGGGACAGGGGAAAGAGACCCAGTACTTC
CASSYDTPGQGKETQYF
>TRBV11-2|.|TRBJ2-5|.
TGTGCCAGCAGCTTAGGGGGGGTACTTACGGAGACCCAGTACTTC
CASSLGGVLTETQYF
>TRBV11-2|many|TRBJ1-4|.
TGTGCCAGCAGCCCTTACATACCGGGCAGTGAAAAACTGTTTTTT
CASSPYIPGSEKLFF
>TRBV5-4|few|TRBJ1-1|.
TGTGCCAGCAGCTTGAAAAACGGGAACACTGAAGCTTTCTTT
CASSLKNGNTEAFF
>TRBV30|many|TRBJ2-5|TRBD1
TGTGCCTGGAGTGCGACAGGGGGGGGAGAGACCCAGTACTTC
CAWSATGGGETQYF
>TRBV7-9|.|TRBJ2-2|.
TGTGCCAGCAGCTTAGGTGTAATCTGGGGGAACACCGGGGAGCTGTTTTTT
CASSLGVIWGNTGELFF
>TRBV15|few|TRBJ1-5|TRBD1
TGTGCCACCAGCAGAGAGGCAGGGGGCAATGGTCAGCCCCAGCATTTT
CATSREAGGNGQPQHF
>TRBV7-9|few|TRBJ1-2|TRBD1
TGTGCCAGCAGCCACGGGGACAGGGCTGGCTACACCTTC
CASSHGDRAGYTF
>TRBV9|.|TRBJ1-2|.
TGTGCCAGCAGCCCCCGAGTCGGGGCTAGTTTTGGCTACACCTTC
CASSPRVGASFGYTF
>TRBV28|few|TRBJ1-6|.
TGTGCCAGCAGGGGCGGTCAAGGGCATAATTCACCCCTCCACTTT
CASRGGQGHNSPLHF
>TRBV5-1|many|TRBJ1-5|.
TGCGCCAGCAGCTTGGATGGGTACAATCAGCCCCAGCATTTT
CASSLDGYNQPQHF
>TRBV5-1|many|TRBJ2-5|.
TGCGCCAGCAGCCCCTGGGGACGGAACCAAGAGACCCAGTACTTC
CASSPWGRNQETQYF
>TRBV10-1|few|TRBJ1-6|.
TGCGCCAGCAGTGAGTCCGGCGGGACCCTCCACTTT
CASSESGGTLHF
>TRBV5-4|few|TRBJ2-5|TRBD1
TGTGCCAGTAGCCCCCTTCCGGGACAGGGAGAAGAGACCCAGTACTTC
CASSPLPGQGEETQYF
>TRBV3-1|few|TRBJ2-2|TRBD2
TGTGCCAGCAGCCCGACTAGCGGGGGGGCGTACACCGGGGAGCTGTTTTTT
CASSPTSGGAYTGELFF
>TRBV6-2/TRBV6-3|.|TRBJ1-1|.
TGTGCCAGCAAATTTCAGGGGACAAACACTGAAGCTTTCTTT
CASKFQGTNTEAFF
>TRBV4-1|.|TRBJ1-5|TRBD1
TGCGCCAGCAGCCATACCGGGACAGGTGATCAGCCCCAGCATTTT
CASSHTGTGDQPQHF
>TRBV7-9|many|TRBJ2-5|TRBD2
TGTGCCAGCAGCCCCCTGTCGGGGGGGGTCCAAGAGACCCAGTACTTC
CASSPLSGGVQETQYF
>TRBV7-2|few|TRBJ2-2|.
TGTGCCAGCAGCTTAACGACGGACGGGGAGCTGTTTTTT
CASSLTTDGELFF
>TRBV9|few|TRBJ2-3|.
TGTGCCAGCAGCGCGATCCCGGGCTTTGAAGATACGCAGTATTTT
CASSAIPGFEDTQYF
>TRBV2|.|TRBJ1-4|.
TGTGCCAGCAGTGAATTCGGGGAACCAACTAATGAAAAACTGTTTTTT
CASSEFGEPTNEKLFF
>TRBV6-1|many|TRBJ2-2|TRBD1
TGTGCCAGCAGTCGATCCACCGGGACAGGGGTGGTCGGGGAGCTGTTTTTT
CASSRSTGTGVVGELFF